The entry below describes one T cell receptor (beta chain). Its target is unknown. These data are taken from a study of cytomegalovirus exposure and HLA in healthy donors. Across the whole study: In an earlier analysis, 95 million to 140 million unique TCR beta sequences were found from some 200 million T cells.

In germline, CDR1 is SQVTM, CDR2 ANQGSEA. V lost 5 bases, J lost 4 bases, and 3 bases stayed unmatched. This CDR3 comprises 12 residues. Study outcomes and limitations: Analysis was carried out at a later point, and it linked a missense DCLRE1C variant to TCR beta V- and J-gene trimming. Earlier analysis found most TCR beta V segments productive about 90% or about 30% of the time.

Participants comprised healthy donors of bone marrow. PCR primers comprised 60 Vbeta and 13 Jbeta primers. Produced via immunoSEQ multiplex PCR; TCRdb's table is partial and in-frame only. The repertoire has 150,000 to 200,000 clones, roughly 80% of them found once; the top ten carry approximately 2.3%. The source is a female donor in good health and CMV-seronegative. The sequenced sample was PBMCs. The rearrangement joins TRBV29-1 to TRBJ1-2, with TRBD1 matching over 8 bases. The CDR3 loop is CSVNRGSYGYTF. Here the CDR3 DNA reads TGCAGCGTTAACAGGGGGAGCTATGGCTACACCTTC.